This entry features one TCR beta chain sequence. What it binds is unknown. The CDR3 runs 11 residues. V lost 1 base, J lost 10 bases, and 5 bases lay in between. TCRdb used MiXCR to reprocess the 5' RACE reads, holding one entry per CDR3 protein. Of approximately 110,000 distinct CDR3 sequences listed, more than 12% are singletons. This record belongs to a study of early T cells in non-severe SARS-CoV-2 infection. Regarding the study as a whole: VDJdb matching skewed toward anti-spike CD8 responses, missing private and CD4 specificities.

Sequencing used whole blood. V and J are TRBV12-3 or TRBV12-4 and TRBJ2-1; D remains unclear. The TCR comes from an adult who was a healthcare worker with PCR-confirmed SARS-CoV-2 infection or an uninfected control (not recorded which). The CDR3 nucleotides read TGTGCCAGCAGTTTAGATTGGGAGCAGTTCTTC. Protein sequence: CASSLDWEQFF.